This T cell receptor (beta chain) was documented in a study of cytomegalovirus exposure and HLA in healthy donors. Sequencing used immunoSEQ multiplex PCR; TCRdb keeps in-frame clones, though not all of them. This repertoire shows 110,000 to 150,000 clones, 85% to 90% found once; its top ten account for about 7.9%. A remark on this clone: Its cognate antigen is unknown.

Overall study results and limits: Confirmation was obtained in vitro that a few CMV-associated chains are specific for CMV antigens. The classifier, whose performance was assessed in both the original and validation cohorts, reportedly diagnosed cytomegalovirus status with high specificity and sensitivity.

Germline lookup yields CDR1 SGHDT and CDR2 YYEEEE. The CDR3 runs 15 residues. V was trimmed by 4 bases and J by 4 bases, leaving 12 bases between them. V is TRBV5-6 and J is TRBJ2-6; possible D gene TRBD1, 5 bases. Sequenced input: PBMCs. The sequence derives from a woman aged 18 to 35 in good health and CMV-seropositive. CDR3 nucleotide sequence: TGTGCCAGCAGCGTGCAGGGTCCCGGGGCCAACGTCCTGACTTTC. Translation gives CASSVQGPGANVLTF.